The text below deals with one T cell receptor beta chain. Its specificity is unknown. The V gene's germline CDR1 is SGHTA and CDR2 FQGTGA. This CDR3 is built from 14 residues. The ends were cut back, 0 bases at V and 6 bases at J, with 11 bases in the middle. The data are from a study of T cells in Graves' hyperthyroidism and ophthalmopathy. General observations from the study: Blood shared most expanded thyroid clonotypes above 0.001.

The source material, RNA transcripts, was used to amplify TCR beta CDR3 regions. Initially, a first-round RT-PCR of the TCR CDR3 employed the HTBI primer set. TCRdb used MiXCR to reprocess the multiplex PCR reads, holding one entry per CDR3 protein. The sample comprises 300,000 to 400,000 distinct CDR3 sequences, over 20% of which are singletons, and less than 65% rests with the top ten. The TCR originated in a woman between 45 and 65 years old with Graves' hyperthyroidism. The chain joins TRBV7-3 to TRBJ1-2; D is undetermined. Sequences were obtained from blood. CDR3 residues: CASSLTYRGDGYTF. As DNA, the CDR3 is TGTGCCAGCAGCTTAACTTACCGTGGGGATGGCTACACCTTC.